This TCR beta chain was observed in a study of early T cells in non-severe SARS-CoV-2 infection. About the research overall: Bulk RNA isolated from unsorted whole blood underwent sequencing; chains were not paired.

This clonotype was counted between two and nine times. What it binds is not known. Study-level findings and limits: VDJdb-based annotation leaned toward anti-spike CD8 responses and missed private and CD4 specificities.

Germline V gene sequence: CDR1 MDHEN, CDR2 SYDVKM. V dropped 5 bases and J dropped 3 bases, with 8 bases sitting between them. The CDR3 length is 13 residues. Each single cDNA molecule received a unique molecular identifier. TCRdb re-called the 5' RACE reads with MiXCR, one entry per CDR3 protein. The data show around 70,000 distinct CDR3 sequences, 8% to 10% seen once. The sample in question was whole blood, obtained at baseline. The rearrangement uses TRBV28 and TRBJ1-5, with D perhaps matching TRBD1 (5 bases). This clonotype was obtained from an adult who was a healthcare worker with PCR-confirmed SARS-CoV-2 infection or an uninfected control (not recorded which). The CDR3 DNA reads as TGTGCCAGCAGTAGGGGCCTCAATCAGCCCCAGCATTTT. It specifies CASSRGLNQPQHF.